Shown below are 3 T cell receptor beta chains from a single sample sequenced in a study of T cell responses to AZD1222 COVID-19 vaccine. The repertoire was sequenced with immunoSEQ multiplex PCR; TCRdb's copy has only in-frame clones and lacks some. This sample carries 120,000 to 150,000 clones, roughly 88% of them seen once, and the ten largest clones take 2.2%. Sequencing was performed on peripheral blood, taken on day 0 of AZD1222 vaccination. The receptors stem from an adult in good health.

The gene calls are TRBV19 and TRBJ2-2; D uncertain. Trimming shortened V by 4 bases and J by 5 bases, and 8 bases separated the two germline ends. The CDR3 extends over 13 amino acids. CDR1 is LNHDA, CDR2 SQIVND, per germline (reference sequence). This CDR3 reads CASSRSRTGELFF. The CDR3 bases are TGTGCCAGTAGTAGATCCCGTACCGGGGAGCTGTTTTTT.

J is TRBJ2-5 and V is TRBV7-2; perhaps TRBD2 as D (5 bases). V lost 10 bases and J 2 bases, leaving 17 bases between the germline ends. CDR3 length: 14 amino acids. Per germline, CDR1 SGHTA and CDR2 FQGNSA. CDR3 DNA: TGTGCCACTTCGATCTCAAGCGGACAAGAGACCCAGTACTTC. Amino acid sequence: CATSISSGQETQYF.

The chain joins TRBV5-4 to TRBJ1-5; 8 bases map to TRBD1. V shed 4 bases, J shed 1 base, and the junction held 1 base outside the gene matches. Looked up from germline, CDR1 is SGHNT and CDR2 is YYREEE (reference sequence). The length of the CDR3 is 14 residues. The CDR3 DNA is TGTGCCAGCAGCCGACAGGGGAGCAATCAGCCCCAGCATTTT. Amino acid sequence: CASSRQGSNQPQHF.